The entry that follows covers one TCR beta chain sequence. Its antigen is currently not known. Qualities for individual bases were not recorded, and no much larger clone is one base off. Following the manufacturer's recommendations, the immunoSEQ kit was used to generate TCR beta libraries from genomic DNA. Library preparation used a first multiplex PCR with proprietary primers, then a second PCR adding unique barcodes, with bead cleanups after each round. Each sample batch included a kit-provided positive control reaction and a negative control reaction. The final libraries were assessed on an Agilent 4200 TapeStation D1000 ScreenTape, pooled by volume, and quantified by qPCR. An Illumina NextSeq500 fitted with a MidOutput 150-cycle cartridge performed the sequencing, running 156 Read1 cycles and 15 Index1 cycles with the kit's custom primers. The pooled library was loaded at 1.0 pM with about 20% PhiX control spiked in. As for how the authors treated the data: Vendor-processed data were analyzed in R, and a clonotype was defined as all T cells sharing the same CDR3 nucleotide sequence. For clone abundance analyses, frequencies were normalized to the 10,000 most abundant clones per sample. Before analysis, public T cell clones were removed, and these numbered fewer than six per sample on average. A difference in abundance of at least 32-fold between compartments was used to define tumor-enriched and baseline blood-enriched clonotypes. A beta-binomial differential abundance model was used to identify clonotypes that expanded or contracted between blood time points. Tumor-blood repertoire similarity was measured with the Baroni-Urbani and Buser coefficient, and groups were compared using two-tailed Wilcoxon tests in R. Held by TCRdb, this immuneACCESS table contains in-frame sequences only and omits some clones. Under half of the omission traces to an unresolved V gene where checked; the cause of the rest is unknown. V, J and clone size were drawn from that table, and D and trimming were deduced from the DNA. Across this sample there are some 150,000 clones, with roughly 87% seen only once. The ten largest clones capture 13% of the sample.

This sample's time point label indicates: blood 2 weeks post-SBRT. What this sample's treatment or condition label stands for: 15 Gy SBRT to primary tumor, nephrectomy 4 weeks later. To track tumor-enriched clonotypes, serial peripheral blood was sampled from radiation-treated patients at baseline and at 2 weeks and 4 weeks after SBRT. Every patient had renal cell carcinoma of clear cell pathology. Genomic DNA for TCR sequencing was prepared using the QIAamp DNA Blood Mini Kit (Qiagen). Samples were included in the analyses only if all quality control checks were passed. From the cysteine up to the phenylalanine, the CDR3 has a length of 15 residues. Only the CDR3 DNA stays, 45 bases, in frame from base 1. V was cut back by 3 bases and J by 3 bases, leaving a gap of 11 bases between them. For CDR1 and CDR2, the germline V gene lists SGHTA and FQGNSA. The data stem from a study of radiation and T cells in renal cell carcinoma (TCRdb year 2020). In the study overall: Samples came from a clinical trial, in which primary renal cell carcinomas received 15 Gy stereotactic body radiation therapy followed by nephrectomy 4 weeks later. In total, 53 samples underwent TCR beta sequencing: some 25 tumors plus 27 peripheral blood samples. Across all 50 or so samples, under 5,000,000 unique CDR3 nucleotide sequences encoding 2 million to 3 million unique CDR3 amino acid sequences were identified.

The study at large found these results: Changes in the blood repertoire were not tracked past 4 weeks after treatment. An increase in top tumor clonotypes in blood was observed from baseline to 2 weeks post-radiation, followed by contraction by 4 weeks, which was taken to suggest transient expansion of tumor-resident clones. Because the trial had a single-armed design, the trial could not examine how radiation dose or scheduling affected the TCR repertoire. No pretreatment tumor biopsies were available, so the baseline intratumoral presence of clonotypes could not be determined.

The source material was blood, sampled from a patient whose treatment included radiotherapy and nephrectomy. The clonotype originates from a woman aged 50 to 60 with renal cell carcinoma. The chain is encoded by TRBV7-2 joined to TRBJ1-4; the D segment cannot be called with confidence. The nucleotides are TGTGCCAGCAGCTTCGGTGGGGTGGCTAATGAAAAACTGTTTTTT. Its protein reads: CASSFGGVANEKLFF.